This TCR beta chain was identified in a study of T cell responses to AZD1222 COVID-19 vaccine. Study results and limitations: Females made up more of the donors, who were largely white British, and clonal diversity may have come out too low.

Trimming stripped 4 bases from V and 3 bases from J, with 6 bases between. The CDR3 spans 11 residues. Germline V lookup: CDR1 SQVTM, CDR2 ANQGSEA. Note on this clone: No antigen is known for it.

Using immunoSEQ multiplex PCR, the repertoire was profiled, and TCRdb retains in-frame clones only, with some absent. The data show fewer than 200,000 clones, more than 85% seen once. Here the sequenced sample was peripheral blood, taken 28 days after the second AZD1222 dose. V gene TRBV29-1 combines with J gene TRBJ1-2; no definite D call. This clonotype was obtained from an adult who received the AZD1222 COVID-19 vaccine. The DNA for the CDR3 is TGCAGCGTTGGGCCAGACTATGGCTACACCTTC. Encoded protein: CSVGPDYGYTF.